These 30 T cell receptor beta chains share one sample of origin, sequenced in a study of blood T cell repertoires in COVID-19. Data came from immunoSEQ multiplex PCR; TCRdb stores just in-frame clones and leaves some out. The table has about 280,000 clones, 80% to 90% seen once. Input material: PBMCs or T cells enriched from blood (not recorded which). The receptors come from a woman between 25 and 40 years old with acute COVID-19.

V gene TRBV29-1 combines with J gene TRBJ2-5; TRBD2 agrees at 9 bases. The CDR3 runs to 16 residues. Germline loops: CDR1 SQVTM, CDR2 ANQGSEA. The V and J ends lost 6 bases and 4 bases, in that order; junction bases with no gene match: 15. The CDR3 region is CSVPMGLREGGETQYF. The CDR3 DNA reads TGCAGCGTCCCAATGGGGTTGCGGGAGGGGGGAGAGACCCAGTACTTC.

The count of this clone is one. The V call is TRBV6-5, the J call TRBJ1-6; maybe TRBD1 (5 bases). The CDR3 totals 16 residues. V lost 0 bases and J lost 7, with 13 bases in between. Germline V gene sequence: CDR1 MNHEY, CDR2 SVGAGI. This CDR3 reads CASSYSIGGRNSPLHF. In DNA form, the CDR3 reads TGTGCCAGCAGTTACTCGATTGGGGGGAGGAATTCACCCCTCCACTTT.

This rearrangement joins TRBV9 to TRBJ2-1; maybe TRBD1 (6 bases). The CDR3 is 13 residues long. Germline values: CDR1 SGDLS, CDR2 YYNGEE. V was pared by 4 bases and J by 9 bases, with 14 bases between. The CDR3 nucleotides read TGTGCCAGCAGCCCAAGTGACAGGATTGAGCAGTTCTTC. Protein product: CASSPSDRIEQFF.

The chain is built from TRBV28 and TRBJ2-2; 7 nucleotides match TRBD2. The V and J ends lost 2 bases and 4 bases, in that order; junction bases with no gene match: 4. In germline, CDR1 is MDHEN, CDR2 SYDVKM. The CDR3 consists of 15 residues. In DNA form, the CDR3 reads TGTGCCAGCAGTTTAGTCGGCGGGAGCACCGGGGAGCTGTTTTTT. This sequence encodes CASSLVGGSTGELFF.

The chain employs TRBV3-1 (or the pseudogene TRBV3-2) and TRBJ1-5, with a tentative D call TRBD1 (6 bases). The CDR3 runs 15 residues. Germline-derived CDR1 and CDR2 are LGHDT and YNNKEL (reference sequence). Trimming took 1 base from V and 6 from J, leaving 13 bases between them. The CDR3 bases are TGTGCCAGCAGCCAAGGGCCCCAAGGGGGTCAGCCCCAGCATTTT. Translation: CASSQGPQGGQPQHF.

V and J are TRBV7-9 and TRBJ2-3, with TRBD1 identical over 7 bases. The CDR3 contains 15 residues. With 1 base clipped from V and 1 base from J, the junction kept 2 bases outside the gene matches. Germline CDR1 SEHNR, CDR2 FQNEAQ (reference sequence). CDR3 loop: CASSLVGQRTDTQYF. The CDR3 DNA reads as TGTGCCAGCAGCTTAGTGGGACAGCGCACAGATACGCAGTATTTT.

This rearrangement joins TRBV19 to TRBJ2-1; 9 bases line up with TRBD2. Germline V gene data show CDR1 as LNHDA and CDR2 as SQIVND (reference sequence). The CDR3 runs to 14 residues. The J segment lost 7 bases and the V segment lost 5 bases, leaving 6 bases of the junction unmatched. The CDR3 nucleotides are TGTGCCAGTAGTCCGCGGGAGGGCCGAAATGAGCAGTTCTTC. Protein product: CASSPREGRNEQFF.

The rearrangement joins TRBV29-1 to TRBJ2-7, with 9 bases matching TRBD1. Germline assignment: CDR1 SQVTM and CDR2 ANQGSEA. V was pared by 6 bases and J by 3 bases, with 9 bases of the junction left unmatched. The CDR3 has 14 residues. In DNA form, the CDR3 reads TGCAGCGTGAGGGGTCGGACAGGGGTCTACGAGCAGTACTTC. It specifies CSVRGRTGVYEQYF.

The chain uses TRBV5-1 and TRBJ2-2; 8 bases map to TRBD2. The V gene end was trimmed by 4 bases and the J gene end by 4 bases; junction bases not matched to a gene: 9. CDR1 SGHRS and CDR2 YFSETQ come from the germline V gene. This CDR3 is built from 16 residues. The CDR3 loop reads CASSTPGLELTGELFF. The CDR3 coding sequence is TGCGCCAGCAGCACTCCGGGACTAGAGCTCACCGGGGAGCTGTTTTTT.

The chain carries TRBV6-4 and TRBJ1-2; 10 bases are shared with TRBD1. V was pared by 6 bases and J by 5 bases, with 18 bases of the junction left unmatched. Germline loops: CDR1 MRHNA, CDR2 SNTAGT. This CDR3 region has 18 residues. The CDR3 region is CASSPRGTGEGRQYGYTF. CDR3 bases: TGTGCCAGCAGCCCTAGAGGGACAGGGGAGGGGAGACAATATGGCTACACCTTC.

The chain links TRBV5-1 to TRBJ2-1; 16 bases match TRBD2. The CDR3 runs 17 residues. CDR1 and CDR2 (germline): SGHRS, YFSETQ. After removal of 5 bases from V and 4 bases from J, the junction contained 6 bases not matched to a gene. CDR3 region: CASRPGTSGREYNEQFF. CDR3 coding DNA: TGCGCCAGCAGACCAGGGACTAGCGGGAGGGAGTACAATGAGCAGTTCTTC. The full variable domain, completed using reference TRBV5-1 and TRBJ2-1, is KAGVTQTPRYLIKTRGQQVTLSCSPISGHRSVSWYQQTPGQGLQFLFEYFSETQRNKGNFPGRFSGRQFSNSRSEMNVSTLELGDSALYLCASRPGTSGREYNEQFFGPGTRLTVL.

V and J are TRBV3-1 (or the pseudogene TRBV3-2) and TRBJ2-1; weak D call: TRBD2 (6 bases). Deletions cut 0 bases from V and 4 bases from J, with 10 bases between. Looked up from germline, CDR1 is LGHDT and CDR2 is YNNKEL (reference sequence). CDR3 length equals 15 residues. Here the CDR3 reads CASSQETGRYNEQFF. The CDR3 bases are TGTGCCAGCAGCCAAGAAACCGGGAGATACAATGAGCAGTTCTTC.

This clone was detected once. The chain joins TRBV14 to TRBJ2-7; 11 bases are a match to TRBD1. Germline-derived CDR1 and CDR2 are SGHDN and FVKESK. V lost 5 bases to trimming and J lost 6 bases; unmatched junction nucleotides: 9. This CDR3 has 15 residues. The CDR3 DNA reads TGTGCCAGCAGCACTCGGGACAGGGGGGGGTTCGAGCAGTACTTC. Translating it yields CASSTRDRGGFEQYF.

V usage is TRBV27 and J usage is TRBJ2-1; 8 bases line up with TRBD2. Losses at the gene ends were 2 bases for V and 7 bases for J; bases not matched to a gene: 16. Germline V gene lookup returns CDR1 MNHEY and CDR2 SMNVEV (reference sequence). CDR3 size: 18 residues. This chain's CDR3 is CASSLKRVTGGPNNEQFF. Written as DNA, the CDR3 is TGTGCCAGCAGTTTAAAGAGGGTGACGGGAGGGCCGAATAATGAGCAGTTCTTC.

The gene calls are TRBV4-2 and TRBJ1-4, with D maybe TRBD1 (5 bases). The CDR3 has 19 residues. V shed 3 bases and J shed 3 bases, with 23 bases lying between them. Per the germline V gene, CDR1 is LGHNA and CDR2 is YNFKEQ. In DNA form, the CDR3 reads TGTGCCAGCAGCCAGGGGGAGGGAGGAAGAGCCGTGTCTAATGAAAAACTGTTTTTT. It encodes CASSQGEGGRAVSNEKLFF.

Notes on this clone: Distinct nucleotide sequences in the sample also encode this CDR3. The rearrangement joins TRBV24-1 to TRBJ2-3, with 9 bases aligning to TRBD1. V shed 3 bases, J shed 3 bases, and the junction held 3 bases outside the gene matches. Germline V gene data show CDR1 as KGHDR and CDR2 as SFDVKD. The CDR3 is 15 amino acids. This CDR3 reads CATSDPGQGTDTQYF. In DNA form, the CDR3 reads TGTGCCACCAGTGATCCTGGACAGGGGACAGATACGCAGTATTTT.

The chain joins TRBV7-2 to TRBJ1-1, with D possibly TRBD1 on 6 matching bases. The CDR3 has 16 residues. With 1 base removed from V and 0 bases from J, the gap between germline ends came to 12 bases. CDR1 is SGHTA and CDR2 is FQGNSA in the germline V gene. CDR3 sequence (DNA): TGTGCCAGCAGCTTAGGTTCCGAGGGGGTGAACACTGAAGCTTTCTTT. This encodes CASSLGSEGVNTEAFF.

This chain uses TRBV5-4 with TRBJ2-7, with TRBD2 matching 7 bases. Germline CDR1 reads SGHNT; CDR2 reads YYREEE (reference sequence). The CDR3 is 14 residues long. V gave up 4 bases and J gave up 4 bases; unmatched junction bases: 8. CDR3 in amino acids: CASSAAGVGYEQYF. The CDR3 DNA reads as TGTGCCAGCAGCGCGGCGGGAGTTGGGTACGAGCAGTACTTC.

V and J are TRBV15 and TRBJ2-1; the D gene is possibly TRBD2 (5 bases). Deletions cut 5 bases from V and 11 bases from J, with 13 bases between. From germline, CDR1 is LNHNV and CDR2 YYDKDF (reference sequence). The CDR3 extends over 12 amino acids. The CDR3 coding sequence is TGTGCCACCAGCTCCTACTTAGCGCAGCAGTTCTTC. Protein sequence: CATSSYLAQQFF.

The CDR3 region is CASSPQDAGGEQFF. The CDR3 DNA reads as TGTGCCAGCAGTCCCCAGGACGCTGGGGGGGAGCAGTTCTTC. This sequence joins TRBV27 and TRBJ2-1; D is possibly TRBD2 (6 bases). The CDR3 consists of 14 residues. V lost 5 bases, J lost 10 bases, and 18 bases lay in between. Germline CDR1 MNHEY, CDR2 SMNVEV (reference sequence).

The chain has TRBV10-3 and TRBJ1-3, with D possibly TRBD1 on 5 matching bases. The V end lost 0 bases, the J end lost 3 bases, and 9 bases lay between the germline ends. This CDR3 is built from 15 residues. Germline CDR1 reads ENHRY; CDR2 reads SYGVKD. CDR3 loop: CAISESLGGGNTIYF. CDR3 nucleotide sequence: TGTGCCATCAGTGAGTCGCTGGGGGGTGGAAACACCATATATTTT.

This chain joins TRBV18 and TRBJ1-1, with a tentative D call TRBD1 (5 bases). The length of the CDR3 is 15 residues. Trimming shortened V by 4 bases and J by 1 base, and 13 bases separated the two germline ends. Germline V gene data show CDR1 as KGHSH and CDR2 as LQKENI. CDR3 DNA sequence: TGTGCCAGCTCACGCAGACAGAATGAGAACACTGAAGCTTTCTTT. It encodes CASSRRQNENTEAFF.

V gene TRBV14 combines with J gene TRBJ2-2; 8 nucleotides match TRBD2. This CDR3 is built from 16 residues. V shed 5 bases, J shed 3 bases, and the junction held 8 bases outside the gene matches. CDR1 is SGHDN and CDR2 is FVKESK in the germline V gene. The CDR3 spells CASSVLGGGHTGELFF. CDR3 nucleotide sequence: TGTGCCAGCAGCGTCCTGGGCGGGGGGCACACCGGGGAGCTGTTTTTT.

In DNA, the CDR3 is TGTGCCAGCAGCCAAACTAGCGGCACAGATACGCAGTATTTT. It yields the protein CASSQTSGTDTQYF. The gene calls are TRBV2 and TRBJ2-3; 7 bases match TRBD2. The CDR3 covers 14 residues. The junction had 4 bases not matched to a gene; V was cut back by 6 bases and J by 1 base. Germline V gives CDR1 SNHLY, CDR2 FYNNEI.

This sequence joins TRBV5-1 and TRBJ2-7; 11 nucleotides agree with TRBD2. There are 16 residues in the CDR3. V lost 0 bases, J lost 2 bases, and 4 bases stayed unmatched. Germline CDR1 is SGHRS and CDR2 is YFSETQ. The CDR3 coding sequence is TGCGCCAGCAGCTTGGCCAGACTAGCGGGGACCTACGAGCAGTACTTC. Its translation: CASSLARLAGTYEQYF.

The chain combines TRBV5-1 with TRBJ2-1, with TRBD2 matching over 9 bases. CDR1 SGHRS and CDR2 YFSETQ come from the germline V gene. This CDR3 contains 15 residues. Unmatched junction bases numbered 9, after V lost 4 bases and J lost 7 bases. The DNA of the CDR3 is TGCGCCAGCAGCCGGGGACTAGCTGGGTGGAATGAGCAGTTCTTC. Translation: CASSRGLAGWNEQFF.

J is TRBJ2-7 and V is TRBV11-2; tentative D call: TRBD1 (5 bases). V was pared by 3 bases and J by 4 bases, with 10 bases between. Germline CDR1 reads SGHAT; CDR2 reads FQNNGV. The CDR3 length is 13 residues. CDR3 region: CASSFRVGYEQYF. CDR3 in DNA: TGTGCCAGCAGCTTCAGGGTAGGGTACGAGCAGTACTTC.

The V call is TRBV19, the J call TRBJ2-2; D gene ambiguous. CDR1 is LNHDA, CDR2 SQIVND, per germline (reference sequence). V shed 5 bases and J shed 10 bases, with 8 bases lying between them. The CDR3 loop spans 11 amino acids. Here the CDR3 DNA reads TGTGCCAGTAGTTCCCTGGCGGAGCTGTTTTTT. Protein sequence: CASSSLAELFF.

The rearrangement uses TRBV6-4 and TRBJ2-3; weak D call: TRBD2 (6 bases). Germline V gene lookup returns CDR1 MRHNA and CDR2 SNTAGT. The CDR3 is made up of 15 amino acids. Trimming took off 2 bases at V and 1 base at J, with 10 bases between the two ends. The CDR3 DNA reads TGTGCCAGCAGTGACACCGGCGGGGGCACAGATACGCAGTATTTT. Protein sequence: CASSDTGGGTDTQYF.

The chain carries TRBV6-5 and TRBJ1-5; no clear D gene. The CDR3 has 16 amino acids. V lost 2 bases and J 1 base, leaving 12 bases between the germline ends. Germline CDR1 MNHEY, CDR2 SVGAGI. This chain's CDR3 is CASSYRPSRSNQPQHF. CDR3 in DNA: TGTGCCAGCAGTTACCGACCGTCGCGGAGCAATCAGCCCCAGCATTTT.